The 16 T cell receptor beta chains listed next were all sequenced from one sample in a study of OX40 agonist ivuxolimab in advanced cancers. Libraries were prepared by immunoSEQ multiplex PCR; TCRdb keeps only in-frame clonotypes and omits some of them. The table has 100,000 to 120,000 clones, approximately 90% seen once. This specimen was CD4+ or CD8+ T cells sorted from blood, taken in a trial of the OX40 agonist ivuxolimab. The receptors derive from an adult with an advanced solid tumor such as melanoma, head and neck, liver or kidney cancer.

V and J are TRBV6-4 and TRBJ1-4; no definite D call. There are 14 residues in the CDR3. The ends were cut back, 7 bases at V and 5 bases at J, with 14 bases in the middle. Germline V gene sequence: CDR1 MRHNA, CDR2 SNTAGT. This CDR3 is CASIERQQNEKLFF. The CDR3 DNA reads as TGTGCCAGCATAGAGCGTCAGCAGAATGAAAAACTGTTTTTT.

The chain couples TRBV30 to TRBJ1-2; maybe TRBD1 (6 bases). Germline assignment: CDR1 GTSNPN and CDR2 SVGIG (reference sequence). There are 13 residues in the CDR3. The V end was cut by 0 bases, the J end by 8 bases, with 13 bases between. Here the CDR3 reads CAWSVQGSGGYTF. CDR3 nucleotides: TGTGCCTGGAGTGTACAGGGATCAGGAGGCTACACCTTC.

J is TRBJ2-7 and V is TRBV30; D possibly uses TRBD1 or TRBD2 (5 bases each). The CDR3 is 13 residues long. CDR1 GTSNPN and CDR2 SVGIG come from the germline V gene (reference sequence). The V end lost 2 bases, the J end lost 7 bases, and 15 bases lay between the germline ends. The CDR3 region is CAWSSGSEGEQYF. The CDR3 nucleotides read TGTGCCTGGAGTTCGGGATCCGAGGGGGAGCAGTACTTC.

The rearrangement joins TRBV9 to TRBJ2-3; D is tentatively TRBD1 or TRBD2 (5 bases each). Trimming left V 3 bases short and J 0 bases short, with 14 bases between. CDR3 length equals 16 residues. Germline V gene data show CDR1 as SGDLS and CDR2 as YYNGEE. The CDR3 loop is CASSAQGETSTDTQYF. DNA of the CDR3: TGTGCCAGCAGCGCCCAGGGAGAGACTAGCACAGATACGCAGTATTTT. Filled out from reference TRBV9 and TRBJ2-3, the complete variable domain reads DSGVTQTPKHLITATGQRVTLRCSPRSGDLSVYWYQQSLDQGLQFLIQYYNGEERAKGNILERFSAQQFPDLHSELNLSSLELGDSALYFCASSAQGETSTDTQYFGPGTRLTVL.

This chain's CDR3 is CASSTLTGGGSTEQYF. Here the CDR3 DNA reads TGTGCCAGTAGTACCCTCACTGGTGGCGGGAGCACCGAGCAGTACTTC. V and J are TRBV19 and TRBJ2-7, with 7 bases aligning to TRBD2. CDR1 is LNHDA and CDR2 is SQIVND in the germline V gene (reference sequence). Trimming took 4 bases from V and 6 from J; bases not matched to a gene: 15. The CDR3 consists of 16 residues.

In regard to this clone: The same CDR3 is also encoded by other DNA sequences in this sample. The chain combines TRBV30 with TRBJ1-2; D ambiguous. The length of the CDR3 is 13 residues. The V gene lost 5 bases and the J gene lost 0 bases, with 10 bases spanning the gap. Per germline, CDR1 GTSNPN and CDR2 SVGIG (reference sequence). For the CDR3, the DNA is TGTGCCTGGCTGCAAAAAGCTAACTATGGCTACACCTTC. Residues: CAWLQKANYGYTF.

In this sample, this clone turned up a few times. The genes are TRBV6-5 and TRBJ1-1, with D possibly being TRBD1 (5 bases). The germline CDR1 and CDR2 sequences are MNHEY and SVGAGI. CDR3 length: 13 amino acids. Trimming pared 4 bases from V and 8 bases from J, leaving 14 bases between. CDR3 DNA sequence: TGTGCCAGCAGTTTAACGGGACGGGGGGAAGCTTTCTTT. It specifies CASSLTGRGEAFF.

This chain links TRBV28 with TRBJ2-7; 8 nucleotides match TRBD2. Germline loops: CDR1 MDHEN, CDR2 SYDVKM. The J segment lost 2 bases and the V segment lost 11 bases, leaving 8 bases of the junction unmatched. The CDR3 has 13 residues. CDR3 bases: TGTGCCTCGGGGGGGGCGGGACCCTACGAGCAGTACTTC. Translation gives CASGGAGPYEQYF.

The gene calls are TRBV5-1 and TRBJ2-2; D uncertain. Trimming took off 4 bases at V and 4 bases at J, with 8 bases between the two ends. This CDR3 comprises 13 residues. The germline V gene encodes CDR1 SGHRS and CDR2 YFSETQ. Here the CDR3 DNA reads TGCGCCAGCAGCCGTATTTCCACCGGGGAGCTGTTTTTT. Translating gives CASSRISTGELFF.

The CDR3, as DNA: TGTGCCAGCAGCTTAGGCCCTTCGAACAATGAGCAGTTCTTC. Translation: CASSLGPSNNEQFF. The gene calls are TRBV11-3 and TRBJ2-1; D gene ambiguous. V gave up 1 base and J gave up 5 bases, with 9 bases separating them. Germline values: CDR1 SGHNT, CDR2 YENEEA. CDR3 size: 14 residues.

The chain combines TRBV9 with TRBJ1-1, with D maybe TRBD1 (6 bases). From germline, CDR1 is SGDLS and CDR2 YYNGEE. The CDR3 loop spans 15 amino acids. V gave up 0 bases and J gave up 1 base, with 10 bases separating them. CDR3 protein: CASSVEGHPNTEAFF. The CDR3 nucleotides are TGTGCCAGCAGCGTAGAGGGACATCCGAACACTGAAGCTTTCTTT.

This sequence joins TRBV6-5 and TRBJ1-6; D gene unclear. With 4 bases removed from V and 12 bases from J, the gap between germline ends came to 13 bases. CDR3 length equals 13 residues. The germline V gene encodes CDR1 MNHEY and CDR2 SVGAGI. The CDR3 DNA reads as TGTGCCAGCAGTTCGGGATATCGGGGACCCCTCCACTTT. This sequence encodes CASSSGYRGPLHF.

The chain is built from TRBV5-4 and TRBJ2-1; 9 nucleotides align to TRBD2. The CDR3 loop spans 16 amino acids. The ends lost 2 bases at V and 7 bases at J; junction bases unmatched: 10. Germline V gene sequence: CDR1 SGHNT, CDR2 YYREEE (reference sequence). The CDR3 DNA follows: TGTGCCAGCAGCTTCGAAGTAGCGGGAGTGAGAAATGAGCAGTTCTTC. This encodes CASSFEVAGVRNEQFF.

Comment on this clone: One end of the junction is discordant with germline, which a read error may explain. The chain uses TRBV7-7 and TRBJ2-2, with D unclear. The CDR3 sequence is 14 residues long. CDR1 and CDR2 (germline): SSHAT, FNYEAQ (reference sequence). The CDR3 loop reads CASSLTSATGELFF. CDR3 nucleotides: TGTGCTAGCAGCTTGACAAGTGCCACCGGGGAGCTGTTTTTT.

This clone was seen just once. The chain has TRBV30 and TRBJ2-2; no reliable D call. The V end was cut by 5 bases, the J end by 2 bases, with 6 bases between. Germline V gene lookup returns CDR1 GTSNPN and CDR2 SVGIG (reference sequence). The CDR3 sequence is 12 residues long. Here the CDR3 reads CAWSINTGELFF. CDR3 bases: TGTGCCTGGTCCATCAACACCGGGGAGCTGTTTTTT.

The chain recombines TRBV4-1 with TRBJ1-5, with TRBD1 matching over 11 bases. Germline loops: CDR1 MGHRA, CDR2 YSYEKL. Trimming took 1 base from V and 0 from J; bases not matched to a gene: 11. The CDR3 has 20 residues. The CDR3 sequence is CASSQGEEGQGAYSNQPQHF. DNA for the CDR3: TGCGCCAGCAGCCAAGGAGAAGAAGGACAGGGGGCTTATAGCAATCAGCCCCAGCATTTT.